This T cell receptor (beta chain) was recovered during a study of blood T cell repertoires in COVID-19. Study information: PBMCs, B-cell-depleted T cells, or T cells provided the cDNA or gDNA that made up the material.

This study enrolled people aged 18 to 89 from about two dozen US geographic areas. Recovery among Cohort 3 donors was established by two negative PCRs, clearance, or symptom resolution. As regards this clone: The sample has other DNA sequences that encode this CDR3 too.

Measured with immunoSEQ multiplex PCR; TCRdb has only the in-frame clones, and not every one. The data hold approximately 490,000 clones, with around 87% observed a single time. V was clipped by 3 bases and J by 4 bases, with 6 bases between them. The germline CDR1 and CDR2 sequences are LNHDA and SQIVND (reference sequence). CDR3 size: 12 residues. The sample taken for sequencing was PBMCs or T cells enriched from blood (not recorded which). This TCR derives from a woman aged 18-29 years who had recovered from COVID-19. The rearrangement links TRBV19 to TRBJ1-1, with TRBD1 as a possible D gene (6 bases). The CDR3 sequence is CASSIRGTEAFF. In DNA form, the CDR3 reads TGTGCCAGTAGTATCAGGGGCACTGAAGCTTTCTTT.